This T cell receptor beta chain was documented in a study of OX40 agonist ivuxolimab in advanced cancers. The count of this clone is one. The target antigen is unknown. At one boundary the junction diverges from the germline segment, which might be a read error. The method was immunoSEQ multiplex PCR; TCRdb's version includes in-frame clones alone and lacks a portion of them. Altogether more than 60,000 clones are present, around 81% being singletons, with the ten largest covering nearly 4.5%. Overall study findings and caveats: In general, CD8+ T cells held more expanded clones than CD4+ did, on average.

This TCR was sampled from an adult with an advanced solid tumor such as melanoma, head and neck, liver or kidney cancer. Source: CD4+ or CD8+ T cells sorted from blood, taken in a trial of the OX40 agonist ivuxolimab.

The CDR3 region is CASSLVASAGVYEQHF. For the CDR3, the DNA is TGTGCCAGCAGCTTGGTCGCCAGCGCGGGGGTCTACGAGCAGCACTTC. The genes are TRBV7-8 and TRBJ2-7; 7 bases line up with TRBD2. Germline loops: CDR1 SGHVS, CDR2 FQNEAQ. This CDR3 region has 16 residues.